Listed here are 17 T cell receptor beta chains from one sample, sequenced in a study of blood T cell repertoires in COVID-19 (dated by TCRdb to 2018 to 2021). Receptor amplification or capture employed the immunoSEQ multiplex PCR assay. As stored in TCRdb, this immuneACCESS dataset retains in-frame rearrangements with V and J assigned. A fraction of the clones does not appear; measured against another copy, unresolved V genes explain less than half of the discrepancy, and the remainder lacks a known reason. The sample table shows tens of thousands of clones, and 65% to 90% are seen once. The top ten clones comprise around a tenth of the sample. Sequencing used peripheral blood. These receptors were obtained from a man aged 50-60 years with COVID-19, enrolled during active disease.

The rearrangement joins TRBV12-3 or TRBV12-4 to TRBJ1-3; TRBD1 might be the D (6 bases). This CDR3 spans 12 amino acids. V was trimmed by 7 bases and J by 4 bases, leaving 8 bases between them. CDR3 nucleotide sequence: TGTGCCAGCAACCAGGGGGGAAACACCATATATTTT. It specifies CASNQGGNTIYF.

The genes are TRBV6-5 and TRBJ2-7, with 9 bases that match TRBD1. The CDR3 has 15 amino acids. J gave up 6 bases and V 4 bases, and 10 bases lay outside the gene matches. Germline V gene data show CDR1 as MNHEY and CDR2 as SVGAGI. The CDR3 is CASSSQTGGISEQYF. The CDR3 bases are TGTGCCAGCAGTTCTCAGACAGGGGGGATAAGCGAGCAGTACTTC.

The chain uses TRBV9 and TRBJ2-1, with TRBD1 identical over 8 bases. Germline CDR1 SGDLS, CDR2 YYNGEE. The ends lost 3 bases at V and 2 bases at J; junction bases unmatched: 4. This CDR3 region has 15 residues. The CDR3 spells CASSAGGNTYNEQFF. In DNA, the CDR3 is TGTGCCAGCAGCGCAGGGGGCAATACCTACAATGAGCAGTTCTTC.

The chain joins TRBV20-1 to TRBJ2-7; D is unresolved. Germline CDR1 and CDR2: DFQATT and SNEGSKA (reference sequence). With 7 bases removed from V and 6 bases from J, the gap between germline ends came to 10 bases. The CDR3 contains 10 residues. DNA for the CDR3: TGCAGTGTTCAATCCGGCGAGCAGTACTTC. Its translation: CSVQSGEQYF.

The CDR3 DNA follows: TGTGCCAGCAGTAAAAACAGGGGGACTCGCGAGCAGTACTTC. Translated, it gives CASSKNRGTREQYF. V and J are TRBV25-1 and TRBJ2-7; TRBD1 matches at 8 bases. The CDR3 extends over 14 amino acids. Looked up from germline, CDR1 is MGHDK and CDR2 is SYGVNS. The junction had 9 bases not matched to a gene; V was cut back by 5 bases and J by 6 bases.

The chain has TRBV19 and TRBJ1-1, with D perhaps matching TRBD1 (6 bases). V dropped 1 base and J dropped 0 bases, with 12 bases sitting between them. In germline, CDR1 is LNHDA, CDR2 SQIVND (reference sequence). This CDR3 has 16 amino acids. This CDR3 is CASSIVGQIMNTEAFF. CDR3 nucleotides: TGTGCCAGTAGTATAGTAGGACAGATCATGAACACTGAAGCTTTCTTT.

The chain links TRBV6-2 or TRBV6-3 to TRBJ2-7; 7 bases map to TRBD1. CDR1 and CDR2 (germline): MNHEY, SVGEGT. CDR3 length equals 14 residues. The trim removed 2 bases at V and 3 bases at J, leaving 4 bases unmatched. The chain's CDR3 is CASSYPRDSYEQYF. CDR3 DNA: TGTGCCAGCAGTTACCCCCGGGACAGCTACGAGCAGTACTTC.

This clone was detected once. This sequence joins TRBV5-1 and TRBJ2-4, with D perhaps TRBD2 (5 bases). Trimming removed 0 bases at V and 6 bases at J, with 10 bases between. Germline lookup yields CDR1 SGHRS and CDR2 YFSETQ. CDR3 size: 14 residues. The CDR3 loop reads CASSLEEGLNIQYF. In nucleotides, the CDR3 is TGCGCCAGCAGCTTGGAAGAGGGTTTAAACATTCAGTACTTC.

The chain employs TRBV2 and TRBJ2-7, with 8 bases that match TRBD2. The CDR3 covers 17 residues. CDR1 is SNHLY and CDR2 is FYNNEI in the germline V gene. V trimming: 3 bases; J trimming: 0 bases; junction bases outside the gene matches: 10. The CDR3 region has the DNA TGTGCCAGCAGTGATAGGGTCTGGAGCGGGAGCTCCTACGAGCAGTACTTC. Encoded protein: CASSDRVWSGSSYEQYF.

This sequence joins TRBV24-1 and TRBJ2-1; D might be TRBD1 (8 bases). From germline, CDR1 is KGHDR and CDR2 SFDVKD. The CDR3 length is 15 residues. The V and J ends lost 2 bases and 7 bases respectively, with 14 bases between them. CDR3: CATSDSGQGGNEQFF. The CDR3 nucleotides are TGTGCCACCAGTGATTCAGGACAGGGAGGGAATGAGCAGTTCTTC.

The chain carries TRBV2 and TRBJ2-3; 9 bases agree with TRBD1. This CDR3 comprises 15 residues. The V and J ends lost 4 bases and 1 base, in that order; junction bases with no gene match: 3. Per germline, CDR1 SNHLY and CDR2 FYNNEI. CDR3 amino acids: CASSVGDRGTDTQYF. In nucleotides, the CDR3 is TGTGCCAGCAGTGTGGGGGACAGGGGCACAGATACGCAGTATTTT.

CDR3 sequence reads: CASSLGRAYESPLHF. CDR3 in DNA: TGTGCCAGCAGTTTAGGCAGGGCATATGAATCACCCCTCCACTTT. This rearrangement joins TRBV27 to TRBJ1-6; the D gene is possibly TRBD1 (5 bases). V lost 2 bases and J 10 bases, leaving 15 bases between the germline ends. There are 15 residues in the CDR3. Germline loops: CDR1 MNHEY, CDR2 SMNVEV (reference sequence).

The chain employs TRBV2 and TRBJ1-2; D perhaps matches TRBD1 (6 bases). The CDR3 is 12 residues long. CDR1 and CDR2 from the germline V gene are SNHLY and FYNNEI. V was trimmed by 11 bases and J by 8 bases, leaving 18 bases between them. CDR3 bases: TGTGCCCGAAGCGGGGGGCGTAGGGGCTACACCTTC. Translated: CARSGGRRGYTF. The full variable domain, rest sourced from reference TRBV2 and TRBJ1-2, is EPEVTQTPSHQVTQMGQEVILRCVPISNHLYFYWYRQILGQKVEFLVSFYNNEISEKSEIFDDQFSVERPDGSNFTLKIRSTKLEDSAMYFCARSGGRRGYTFGSGTRLTVV.

The chain is built from TRBV28 and TRBJ2-5, with a possible D match to TRBD1 (6 bases). Between the trimmed V and J ends, which lost 0 bases and 1 base, there was a span of 15 bases. Germline V gene lookup returns CDR1 MDHEN and CDR2 SYDVKM. This CDR3 region has 17 residues. CDR3 bases: TGTGCCAGCAGTTTATGGAACCGGGACAAGCGCCAAGAGACCCAGTACTTC. This sequence encodes CASSLWNRDKRQETQYF.

This rearrangement joins TRBV10-2 to TRBJ2-2, with D uncertain. V lost 3 bases and J lost 0, with 5 bases in between. The CDR3 contains 14 residues. Germline V gives CDR1 WSHSY, CDR2 SAAADI. DNA of the CDR3: TGCGCCAGCAGTGACAGGCCGAACACCGGGGAGCTGTTTTTT. Its translation: CASSDRPNTGELFF.

The V and J genes are TRBV7-2 and TRBJ1-1; D possibly corresponds to TRBD1 (5 bases). The V and J ends lost 2 bases and 1 base respectively, with 8 bases between them. Germline-derived CDR1 and CDR2 are SGHTA and FQGNSA. The length of the CDR3 is 14 residues. In nucleotides, the CDR3 is TGTGCCAGCAGCTTATGGGGGGGGAACACTGAAGCTTTCTTT. Translating gives CASSLWGGNTEAFF.

The CDR3 region is CASSIARFDSYEQYF. The DNA of the CDR3 is TGTGCCAGTAGTATAGCCCGATTTGACAGCTACGAGCAGTACTTC. J is TRBJ2-7 and V is TRBV19; weak D call: TRBD1 (5 bases). The CDR3 is 15 residues long. Germline V gene data show CDR1 as LNHDA and CDR2 as SQIVND (reference sequence). V lost 1 base and J lost 3, with 13 bases in between.